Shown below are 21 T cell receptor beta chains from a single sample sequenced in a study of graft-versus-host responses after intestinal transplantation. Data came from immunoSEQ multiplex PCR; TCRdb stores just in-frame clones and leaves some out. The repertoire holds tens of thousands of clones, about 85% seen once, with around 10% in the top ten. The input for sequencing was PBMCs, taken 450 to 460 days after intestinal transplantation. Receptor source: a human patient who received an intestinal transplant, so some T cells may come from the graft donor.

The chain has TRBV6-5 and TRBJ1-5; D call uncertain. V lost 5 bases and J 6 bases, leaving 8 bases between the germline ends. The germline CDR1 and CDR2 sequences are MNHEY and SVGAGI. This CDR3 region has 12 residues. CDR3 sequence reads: CASSIPLQPQHF. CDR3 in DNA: TGTGCCAGCAGTATACCCCTTCAGCCCCAGCATTTT.

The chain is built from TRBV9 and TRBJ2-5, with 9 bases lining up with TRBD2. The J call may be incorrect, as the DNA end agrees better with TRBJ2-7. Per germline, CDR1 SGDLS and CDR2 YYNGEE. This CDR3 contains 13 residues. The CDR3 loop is CASSPSGNYEQYF. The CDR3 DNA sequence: TGTGCCAGCAGCCCTAGCGGGAACTACGAGCAGTACTTC.

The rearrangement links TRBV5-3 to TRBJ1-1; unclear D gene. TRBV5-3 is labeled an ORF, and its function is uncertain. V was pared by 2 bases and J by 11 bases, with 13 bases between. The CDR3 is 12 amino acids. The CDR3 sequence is CARSFGCGYAFF. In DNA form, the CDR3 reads TGTGCCAGAAGCTTCGGCTGTGGCTATGCTTTCTTT.

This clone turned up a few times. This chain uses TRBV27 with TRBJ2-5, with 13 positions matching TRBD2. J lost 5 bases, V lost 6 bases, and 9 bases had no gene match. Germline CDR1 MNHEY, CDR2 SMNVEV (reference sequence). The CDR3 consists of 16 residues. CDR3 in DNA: TGTGCCAGCAGCCAAACTAGCGGGAGGGGTGAGGAGACCCAGTACTTC. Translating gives CASSQTSGRGEETQYF.

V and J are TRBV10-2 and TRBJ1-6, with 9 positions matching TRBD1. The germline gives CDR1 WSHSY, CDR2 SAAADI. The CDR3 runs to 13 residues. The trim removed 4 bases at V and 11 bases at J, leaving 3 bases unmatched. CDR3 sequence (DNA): TGCGCCAGCAGTGGACAGGGGGGTACACCCCTCCACTTT. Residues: CASSGQGGTPLHF.

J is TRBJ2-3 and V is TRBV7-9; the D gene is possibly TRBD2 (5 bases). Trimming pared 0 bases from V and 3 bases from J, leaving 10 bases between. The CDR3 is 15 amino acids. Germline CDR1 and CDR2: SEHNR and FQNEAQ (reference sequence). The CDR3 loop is CASSLAPRGTDTQYF. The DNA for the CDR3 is TGTGCCAGCAGCTTAGCCCCTCGGGGAACAGATACGCAGTATTTT.

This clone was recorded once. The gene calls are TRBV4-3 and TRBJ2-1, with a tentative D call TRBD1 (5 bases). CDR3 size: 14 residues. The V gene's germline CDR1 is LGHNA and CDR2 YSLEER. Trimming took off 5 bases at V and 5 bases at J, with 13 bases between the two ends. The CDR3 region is CASSTGRLNNEQFF. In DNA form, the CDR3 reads TGCGCCAGCAGCACAGGACGCCTGAACAATGAGCAGTTCTTC.

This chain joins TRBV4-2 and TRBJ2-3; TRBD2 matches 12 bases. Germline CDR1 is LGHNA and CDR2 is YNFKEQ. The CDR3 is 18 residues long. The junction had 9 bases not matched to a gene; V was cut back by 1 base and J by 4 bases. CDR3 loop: CASSQVTSGRVLSDTQYF. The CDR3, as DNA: TGTGCCAGCAGCCAAGTGACTAGCGGGAGAGTGTTATCAGATACGCAGTATTTT.

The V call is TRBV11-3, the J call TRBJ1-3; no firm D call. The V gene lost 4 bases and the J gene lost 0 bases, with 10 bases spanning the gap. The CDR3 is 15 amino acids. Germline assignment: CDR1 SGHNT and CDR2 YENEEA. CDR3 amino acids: CASSSGPLSGNTIYF. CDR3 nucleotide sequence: TGTGCCAGCAGCTCCGGGCCCCTCTCTGGAAACACCATATATTTT.

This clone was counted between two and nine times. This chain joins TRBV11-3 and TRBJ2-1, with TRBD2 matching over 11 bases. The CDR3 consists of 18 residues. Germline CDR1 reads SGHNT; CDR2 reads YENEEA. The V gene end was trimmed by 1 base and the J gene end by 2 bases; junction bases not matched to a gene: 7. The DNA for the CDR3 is TGTGCCAGCAGCTTAGCCGCTAGCGGGGGGACTGCCTACAATGAGCAGTTCTTC. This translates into CASSLAASGGTAYNEQFF.

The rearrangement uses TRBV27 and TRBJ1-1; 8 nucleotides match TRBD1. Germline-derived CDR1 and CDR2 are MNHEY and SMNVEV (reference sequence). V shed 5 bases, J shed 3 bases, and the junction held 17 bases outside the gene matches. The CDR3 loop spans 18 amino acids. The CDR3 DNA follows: TGTGCCAGCAGTCCCCCCCTCTACAGGGGGTTTGCGGACACTGAAGCTTTCTTT. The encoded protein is CASSPPLYRGFADTEAFF.

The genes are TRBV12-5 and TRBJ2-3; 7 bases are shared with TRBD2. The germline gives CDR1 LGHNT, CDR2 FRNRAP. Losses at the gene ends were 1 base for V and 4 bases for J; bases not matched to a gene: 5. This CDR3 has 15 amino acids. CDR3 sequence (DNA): TGTGCTAGTGGTTTGGGGCGGGAGCCCCCAGATACGCAGTATTTT. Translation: CASGLGREPPDTQYF. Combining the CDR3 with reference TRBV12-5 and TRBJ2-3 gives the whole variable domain DARVTQTPRHKVTEMGQEVTMRCQPILGHNTVFWYRQTMMQGLELLAYFRNRAPLDDSGMPKDRFSAEMPDATLATLKIQPSEPRDSAVYFCASGLGREPPDTQYFGPGTRLTVL.

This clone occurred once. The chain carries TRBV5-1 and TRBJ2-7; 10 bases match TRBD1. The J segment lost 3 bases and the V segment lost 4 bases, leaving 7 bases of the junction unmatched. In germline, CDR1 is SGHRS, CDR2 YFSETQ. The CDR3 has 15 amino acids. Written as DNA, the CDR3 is TGCGCCAGCAGCCCACAGGGACAGGGGCACTACGAGCAGTACTTC. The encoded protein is CASSPQGQGHYEQYF.

The DNA for the CDR3 is TGCGCCAGCAGCCAATACACAGGGAGGGACTACGAGCAGTACTTC. As protein: CASSQYTGRDYEQYF. The rearrangement links TRBV4-1 to TRBJ2-7; D may be TRBD2 (7 bases). Germline CDR1 and CDR2: MGHRA and YSYEKL. Trimming left V 2 bases short and J 3 bases short, with 14 bases between. This CDR3 has 15 residues.

The CDR3 sequence is CASIETGVGYTF. The CDR3 DNA sequence: TGTGCCAGCATTGAGACAGGGGTTGGCTACACCTTC. The chain recombines TRBV2 with TRBJ1-2, with 8 bases matching TRBD1. With V trimmed by 7 bases and J by 7 bases, 5 bases remained unmatched. Germline CDR1 reads SNHLY; CDR2 reads FYNNEI. This CDR3 comprises 12 residues.

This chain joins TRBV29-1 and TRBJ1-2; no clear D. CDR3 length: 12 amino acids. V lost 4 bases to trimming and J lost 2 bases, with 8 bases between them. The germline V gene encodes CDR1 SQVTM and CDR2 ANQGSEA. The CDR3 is CSVGEGNYGYTF. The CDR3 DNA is TGCAGCGTTGGTGAGGGAAACTATGGCTACACCTTC.

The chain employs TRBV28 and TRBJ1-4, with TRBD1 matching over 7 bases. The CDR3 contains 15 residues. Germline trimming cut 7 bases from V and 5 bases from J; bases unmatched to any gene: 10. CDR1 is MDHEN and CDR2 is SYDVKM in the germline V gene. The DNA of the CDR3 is TGTGCCAGCAACAAGATAGGGACAGTAAATGAAAAACTGTTTTTT. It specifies CASNKIGTVNEKLFF. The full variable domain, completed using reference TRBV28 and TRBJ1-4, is DVKVTQSSRYLVKRTGEKVFLECVQDMDHENMFWYRQDPGLGLRLIYFSYDVKMKEKGDIPEGYSVSREKKERFSLILESASTNQTSMYLCASNKIGTVNEKLFFGSGTQLSVL.

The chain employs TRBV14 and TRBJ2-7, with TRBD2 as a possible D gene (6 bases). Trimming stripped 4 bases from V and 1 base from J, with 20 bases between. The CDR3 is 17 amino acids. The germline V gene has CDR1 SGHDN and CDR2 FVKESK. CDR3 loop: CASSPLLGGRRSYEQYF. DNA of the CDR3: TGTGCCAGCAGCCCTCTCTTGGGGGGTCGGAGATCCTACGAGCAGTACTTC.

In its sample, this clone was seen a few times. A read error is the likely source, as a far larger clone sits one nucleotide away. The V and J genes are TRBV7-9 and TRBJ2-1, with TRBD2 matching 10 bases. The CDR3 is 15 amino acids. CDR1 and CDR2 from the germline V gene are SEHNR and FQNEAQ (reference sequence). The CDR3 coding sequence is TGTGCCAGCAGCTTCATGTATAGCGGGAGGAATGCGCAGTTCTTC. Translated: CASSFMYSGRNAQFF.

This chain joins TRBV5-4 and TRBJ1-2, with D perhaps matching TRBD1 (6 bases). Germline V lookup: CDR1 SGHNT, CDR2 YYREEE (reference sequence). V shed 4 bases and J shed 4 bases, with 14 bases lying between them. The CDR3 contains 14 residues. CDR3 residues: CASSTPGASYGYTF. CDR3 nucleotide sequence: TGTGCCAGCAGCACCCCGGGGGCCAGCTATGGCTACACCTTC.

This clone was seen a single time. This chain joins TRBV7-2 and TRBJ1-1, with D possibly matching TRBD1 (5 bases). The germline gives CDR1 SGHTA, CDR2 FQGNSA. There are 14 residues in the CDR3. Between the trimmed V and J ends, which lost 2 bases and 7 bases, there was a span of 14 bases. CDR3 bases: TGTGCCAGCAGCTTAATCCGGGGCCAGGGTGAAGCTTTCTTT. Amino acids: CASSLIRGQGEAFF. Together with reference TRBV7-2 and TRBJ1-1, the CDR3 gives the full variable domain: GAGVSQSPSNKVTEKGKDVELRCDPISGHTALYWYRQSLGQGLEFLIYFQGNSAPDKSGLPSDRFSAERTGGSVSTLTIQRTQQEDSAVYLCASSLIRGQGEAFFGQGTRLTVV.